This T cell receptor beta chain originates from a study of blood T cell repertoires in COVID-19. On the study more broadly: From the United States, Italy and Spain came samples of acute and convalescent COVID-19. PBMCs, B-cell-depleted T cells, or T cells were the source of the cDNA or gDNA that made up the material.

Original analysis: How many nucleated cells were present was estimated from reference gene primer amplification. Clones were sequenced by immunoSEQ multiplex PCR, and TCRdb holds only the in-frame ones, with some missing. That table supplies the V and J calls and clone size; D and trimming were determined from the DNA. The table includes approximately 140,000 clones, roughly 87% detected once. V lost 0 bases and J lost 3, with 15 bases in between. This CDR3 has 16 amino acids. In germline, CDR1 is MNHEY, CDR2 SVGEGT. This sequence originates from a woman aged 60 to 75 with active or convalescent COVID-19. The rearrangement links TRBV6-2 or TRBV6-3 to TRBJ2-7, with a weak D call TRBD2 (5 bases). The source material was peripheral blood. The CDR3 spells CASSYSSWSGNYEQYF. The CDR3 DNA reads TGTGCCAGCAGTTACTCGAGTTGGTCGGGGAACTACGAGCAGTACTTC.